This section outlines one T cell receptor (beta chain) sequence together with its context. This record comes from a study of blood T cell repertoires in COVID-19. The overall study: Some COVID-19 samples were acute and others convalescent; all came from the United States, Italy and Spain.

This CDR3 is built from 16 residues. V dropped 4 bases and J dropped 4 bases, with 17 bases sitting between them. Germline-derived CDR1 and CDR2 are SGHVS and FNYEAQ. TCRdb keeps only in-frame clones here, not all; method: immunoSEQ multiplex PCR. The sample consists of about 270,000 clones, 88% of them appearing once. The sequencing sample was made of PBMCs or T cells enriched from blood (not recorded which). V gene TRBV7-6 combines with J gene TRBJ1-3; D uncertain. The TCR originated in a woman aged 50 to 65 who had recovered from COVID-19. CDR3: CASSSLSSGQGNTIYF. CDR3 nucleotide sequence: TGTGCCAGCAGCTCCCTGTCCTCGGGTCAGGGAAACACCATATATTTT.